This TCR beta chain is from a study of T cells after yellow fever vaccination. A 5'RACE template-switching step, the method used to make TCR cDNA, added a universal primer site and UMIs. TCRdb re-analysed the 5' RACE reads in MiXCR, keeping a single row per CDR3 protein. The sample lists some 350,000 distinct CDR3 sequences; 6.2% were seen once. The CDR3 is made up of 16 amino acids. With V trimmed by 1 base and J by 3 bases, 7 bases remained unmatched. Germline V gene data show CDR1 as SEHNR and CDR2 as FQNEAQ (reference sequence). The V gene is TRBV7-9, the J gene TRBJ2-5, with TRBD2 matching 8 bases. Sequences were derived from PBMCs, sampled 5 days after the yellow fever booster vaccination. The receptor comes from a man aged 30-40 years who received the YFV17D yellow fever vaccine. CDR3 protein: CASSLGAGGGEETQYF. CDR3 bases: TGTGCCAGCAGCTTAGGGGCGGGAGGAGGCGAAGAGACCCAGTACTTC.